The T cell receptor (beta chain) described here comes from a study of graft-versus-host responses after intestinal transplantation. About the research overall: Isolated intestinal, liver-intestinal, or multivisceral transplants were what recipients had.

There are a few counts of this clone. The junction departs from germline at one end; a sequencing error may be responsible. Responder cells that were proliferating and CFSE-low, both CD3+CD4+ and CD3+CD8+, were sorted after the reaction. Profiled with immunoSEQ multiplex PCR; TCRdb holds only in-frame clones, not every one. This sample has roughly 5,400 clones, with roughly 29% found just once. This clonotype was sampled from a human patient who was an organ donor for intestinal transplantation. Sequencing was performed on alloreactive CD4+ T cells from a mixed lymphocyte reaction culture, taken before transplantation. This sample's subset: CFSE-low proliferating T cells sorted from approximately 6-day pre-transplant mixed lymphocyte reaction (GvH or HvG direction).

The CDR3 here is CASSLGPSPYYEQYF. The CDR3 DNA reads as TGTGCCAGCAGCTTGGGGCCTAGCCCATACTACGAGCAGTACTTC. The gene calls are TRBV5-3 and TRBJ2-7, with D perhaps TRBD1 or TRBD2 (5 bases each). TRBV5-3 is an ORF, with its function uncertain. CDR3 length equals 15 residues.